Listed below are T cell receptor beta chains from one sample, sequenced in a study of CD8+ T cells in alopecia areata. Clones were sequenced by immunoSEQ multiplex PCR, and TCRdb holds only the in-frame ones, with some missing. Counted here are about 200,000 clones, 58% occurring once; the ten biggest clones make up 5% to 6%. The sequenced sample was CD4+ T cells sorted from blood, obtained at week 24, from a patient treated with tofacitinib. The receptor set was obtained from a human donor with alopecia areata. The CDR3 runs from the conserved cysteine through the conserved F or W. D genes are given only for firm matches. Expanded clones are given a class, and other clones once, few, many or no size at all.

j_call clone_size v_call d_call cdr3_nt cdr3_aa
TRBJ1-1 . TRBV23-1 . TGCGCCAGCAAATTCAGGGGCAACACTGAAGCTTTCTTT CASKFRGNTEAFF
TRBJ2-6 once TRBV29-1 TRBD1 TGCAGCGTCGGGACAGGGCAGTCTGGGGCCAACGTCCTGACTTTC CSVGTGQSGANVLTF
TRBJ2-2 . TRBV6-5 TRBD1 TGTGCCAGCAGTCCACGACAGGGTGGCGCCGGGGAGCTGTTTTTT CASSPRQGGAGELFF
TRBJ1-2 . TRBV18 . TGTGCCAGCTCAGCGAACCATAACTATGGCTACACCTTC CASSANHNYGYTF
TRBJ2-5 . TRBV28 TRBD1 TGTGCCAGCAGTGCCCCGACAGGGGTTGGGGGGACCCAGTACTTC CASSAPTGVGGTQYF
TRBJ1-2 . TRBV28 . TGTGCCAGCAGGAGGGGGGGGATTTATGGCTACACCTTC CASRRGGIYGYTF
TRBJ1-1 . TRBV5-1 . TGCGCCAGCAGAAGTTGGGGACAGAACACTGAAGCTTTCTTT CASRSWGQNTEAFF
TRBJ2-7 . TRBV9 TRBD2 TGTGCCAGCAGCATCAGCGGGGGGGCCTCCTACGAGCAGTACTTC CASSISGGASYEQYF
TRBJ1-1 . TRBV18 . TGTGCCAGCTCGTCCACAGGGATGAACACTGAAGCTTTCTTT CASSSTGMNTEAFF
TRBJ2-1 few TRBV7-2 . TGTGCCAGCAGCCGACAGCAAAGCTCCTACAATGAGCAGTTCTTC CASSRQQSSYNEQFF
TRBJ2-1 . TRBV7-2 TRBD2 TGTGCCAGCAGCCGGAGACTAGCGGGATACGGCAATGAGCAGTTCTTC CASSRRLAGYGNEQFF
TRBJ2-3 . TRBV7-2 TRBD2 TGTGCCAGCAGGCCGACTAGCGGCTCAGATACGCAGTATTTT CASRPTSGSDTQYF
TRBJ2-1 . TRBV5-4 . TGTGCCAGCAGCCTGGTAGGCGCATCTACGAATGAGCAGTTCTTC CASSLVGASTNEQFF
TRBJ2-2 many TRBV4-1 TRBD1 TGCGCCAGCAGCGACAGGGGGAACACCGGGGAGCTGTTTTTT CASSDRGNTGELFF
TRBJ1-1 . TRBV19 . TGTGCCAGTAACCCCATCCAGGGTCAGGAGAACACTGAAGCTTTCTTT CASNPIQGQENTEAFF
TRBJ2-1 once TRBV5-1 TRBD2 TGCGCCAGCAGCTTGGCCGCTAGCGGGAATGAGCAGTTCTTC CASSLAASGNEQFF
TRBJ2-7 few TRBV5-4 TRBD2 TGTGCCAGCAGCACCGGGGGGTCCTACGAGCAGTACTTC CASSTGGSYEQYF
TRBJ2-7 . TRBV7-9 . TGTGCCAGCAGCTTAGGGCTCAGGGGAACTCACTACGAGCAGTACTTC CASSLGLRGTHYEQYF
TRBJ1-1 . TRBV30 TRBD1 TGTGCCTCAAGAGACAGGGTGAACACTGAAGCTTTCTTT CASRDRVNTEAFF
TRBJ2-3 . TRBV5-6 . TGTGCCAGCAGCTTGAGGGCAGGGGGGTTTTCAGATACGCAGTATTTT CASSLRAGGFSDTQYF
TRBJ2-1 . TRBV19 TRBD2 TGTGCCAGTAGTATAGGAGGTGGCGGGGGGCCGAGCTCCTACAATGAGCAGTTCTTC CASSIGGGGGPSSYNEQFF
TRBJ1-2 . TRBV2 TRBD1 TGTGCCAGCACGTCTCAGACAGGGTATGGCTACACCTTC CASTSQTGYGYTF
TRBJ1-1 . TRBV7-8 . TGTGCCAGCAGCTTAGCCAGCGGAGAAGCTTTCTTT CASSLASGEAFF
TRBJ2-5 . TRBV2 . TGTGCCAGCAGTATGGAGTCTCAAGAGACCCAGTACTTC CASSMESQETQYF
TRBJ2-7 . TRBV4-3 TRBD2 TGCGCCAGCAGCCAACTAGCGGGAGGCGGGAACGAGCAGTACTTC CASSQLAGGGNEQYF
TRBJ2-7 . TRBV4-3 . TGCGCCAGCAGCCAAGCCCTTGGTGTCTCCTACGAGCAGTACTTC CASSQALGVSYEQYF
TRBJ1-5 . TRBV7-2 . TGTGCCAGCAGCGAGGAGGGGGTGAGAAGCAATCAGCCCCAGCATTTT CASSEEGVRSNQPQHF
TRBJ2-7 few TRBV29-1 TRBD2 TGCAGCGTTGCCCGGGCTAGCGGTACCTACGAGCAGTACTTC CSVARASGTYEQYF
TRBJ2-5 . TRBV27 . TGTGCCAGCAGTTTCCAGGGAAGGCCTGAGACCCAGTACTTC CASSFQGRPETQYF
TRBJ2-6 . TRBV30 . TGTGCCTGGACGCGTATCCCTGGGGCCAACGTCCTGACTTTC CAWTRIPGANVLTF
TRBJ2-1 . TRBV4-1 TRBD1 TGCGCCAGCAGCCAAGAACGGACAGGGTATGAGTTCTTC CASSQERTGYEFF
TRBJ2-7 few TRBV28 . TGTGCCAGCAGCGCCTACGAGCAGTACTTC CASSAYEQYF
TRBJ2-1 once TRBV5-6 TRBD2 TGTGCCAGCAGCTTTTCTGAACTAGCGGGTAATGAGCAGTTCTTC CASSFSELAGNEQFF
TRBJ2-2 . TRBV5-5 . TGTGCCAGCAGCTTACAGGAATCTTGGGCGCTGTTTTTT CASSLQESWALFF
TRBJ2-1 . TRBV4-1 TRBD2 TGCGCCAGCAGCCACACGGGGGGGCGGGCGGACAATGAGCAGTTCTTC CASSHTGGRADNEQFF
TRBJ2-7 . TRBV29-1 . TGCAGCACCAGGGCCAATAGCGGTGGCGACGAGCAGTACTTC CSTRANSGGDEQYF
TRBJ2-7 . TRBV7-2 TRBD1 TGTGCCAGCAGCCCGACAGGGTCCTACGAGCAGTACTTC CASSPTGSYEQYF
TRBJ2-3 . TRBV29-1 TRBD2 TGCAGCGTTGAGGGGAGCGGGAGAGGGAGCACAGATACGCAGTATTTT CSVEGSGRGSTDTQYF
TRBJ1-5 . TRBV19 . TGTGCCAGCAATACAGGGAAAAGCAATCAGCCCCAGCATTTT CASNTGKSNQPQHF
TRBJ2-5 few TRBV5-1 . TGCGCCAGCAGCCCCGGGTCACAAGAGACCCAGTACTTC CASSPGSQETQYF
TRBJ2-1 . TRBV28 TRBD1 TGTGCCAGCAGTGGTGAGACAGGGGGGACCCGCAATGAGCAGTTCTTC CASSGETGGTRNEQFF
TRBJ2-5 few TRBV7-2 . TGTGCCAGCAGCTCGAATTCAGGGATTGAGACCCAGTACTTC CASSSNSGIETQYF
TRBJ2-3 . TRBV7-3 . TGTGCCAGCAGCTCCCGGGGAGCCTCGGGCACAGATACGCAGTATTTT CASSSRGASGTDTQYF
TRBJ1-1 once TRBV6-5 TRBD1 TGTGCCAGCATCTCGACAGGGGGCGAGGCTGAAGCTTTCTTT CASISTGGEAEAFF
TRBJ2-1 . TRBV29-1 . TGCAGCGTTGTATGGGGGGTAGGATACAATGAGCAGTTCTTC CSVVWGVGYNEQFF
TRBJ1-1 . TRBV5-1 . TGCGCCAGCAGCTTGGAGTGGAACACTGAAGCTTTCTTT CASSLEWNTEAFF
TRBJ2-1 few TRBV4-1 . TGCGCCAGCAGCCAGGCCCGCGGGCAGGACTCCTACAATGAGCAGTTCTTC CASSQARGQDSYNEQFF
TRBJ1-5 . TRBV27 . TGTGCCAGCACCCTCCGGGGGAATAGCAATCAGCCCCAGCATTTT CASTLRGNSNQPQHF
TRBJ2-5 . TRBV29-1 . TGCAGCAGTACGGGGGTGGAGGAGACCCAGTACTTC CSSTGVEETQYF
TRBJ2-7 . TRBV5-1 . TGCGCCAGCAGCTTGGCTACAGGTCAAGAGCAGTACTTC CASSLATGQEQYF
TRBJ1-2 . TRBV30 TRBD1 TGTGCCTGGAATGACAGGGACCTGGGCTACACCTTC CAWNDRDLGYTF
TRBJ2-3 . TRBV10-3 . TGTGCCATCAGTGAGTGGGGGACAGATACGCAGTATTTT CAISEWGTDTQYF
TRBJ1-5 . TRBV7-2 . TGTGCCAGCGCATCTAACCGCGGTAATCAGCCCCAGCATTTT CASASNRGNQPQHF
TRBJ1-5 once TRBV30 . TGTGCCTGGAGCGGGGGACACGATAGCAATCAGCCCCAGCATTTT CAWSGGHDSNQPQHF
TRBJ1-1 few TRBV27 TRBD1 TGTGCCAGCAGTCCCCACAGGGGGAACACTGAAGCTTTCTTT CASSPHRGNTEAFF
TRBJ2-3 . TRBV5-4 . TGTGCCAGCAGCCCCAATGATGGCGATACGCAGTATTTT CASSPNDGDTQYF
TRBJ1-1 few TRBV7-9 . TGTGCCAGCAGCTTACTTGCGGGCTGGGGCACTGAAGCTTTCTTT CASSLLAGWGTEAFF
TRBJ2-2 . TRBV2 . TGTGCCAGCAGTGTCTTAGCGTGGGGCGGGGAGCTGTTTTTT CASSVLAWGGELFF
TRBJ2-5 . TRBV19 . TGTGCCACCGAGGACTTGGGCAAGACCCAGTACTTC CATEDLGKTQYF
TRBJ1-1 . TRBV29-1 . TGCAGCGTTTGGGGCGGGAACACTGAAGCTTTCTTT CSVWGGNTEAFF